A single sample is the source of the 28 T cell receptor beta chains below, sequenced in a study of shared clonotypes between healthy human individuals. The table came from immunoSEQ multiplex PCR; TCRdb's copy has only in-frame clones and leaves some out. The data contain about 2.4 million clones, 93% of them seen just once; the ten biggest clones take up more than 0.35%. Specimen: naive CD4+ T cells from PBMCs. Indicated subset: CD45RA+ positively selected. These receptors all stem from a man younger than 35 in good health. Some clones in this sample may be carry-over from other donors' samples.

The rearrangement links TRBV7-9 to TRBJ2-7; weak D call: TRBD1 (6 bases). The CDR3 consists of 15 residues. Germline V gene data show CDR1 as SEHNR and CDR2 as FQNEAQ (reference sequence). Trimming took off 6 bases at V and 5 bases at J, with 20 bases between the two ends. CDR3 region: CASRPTGYVNDEQYF. CDR3 nucleotide sequence: TGTGCCAGCAGGCCTACAGGGTACGTTAACGACGAGCAGTACTTC.

The chain employs TRBV28 and TRBJ2-4, with D unclear. Germline CDR1 reads MDHEN; CDR2 reads SYDVKM. This CDR3 is 13 amino acids long. V was trimmed by 1 base and J by 3 bases, leaving 4 bases between them. In nucleotides, the CDR3 is TGTGCCAGCAGTTTATCCCTCAAAAACATTCAGTACTTC. Amino acid sequence: CASSLSLKNIQYF.

The chain employs TRBV5-1 and TRBJ2-1; 8 bases are a match to TRBD2. After removal of 0 bases from V and 7 bases from J, the junction contained 6 bases not matched to a gene. Looked up from germline, CDR1 is SGHRS and CDR2 is YFSETQ. CDR3 length: 15 amino acids. CDR3 bases: TGCGCCAGCAGCTTGGACGGGAGGGCCTTAAATGAGCAGTTCTTC. Protein sequence: CASSLDGRALNEQFF. Together with reference TRBV5-1 and TRBJ2-1, the CDR3 gives the full variable domain: KAGVTQTPRYLIKTRGQQVTLSCSPISGHRSVSWYQQTPGQGLQFLFEYFSETQRNKGNFPGRFSGRQFSNSRSEMNVSTLELGDSALYLCASSLDGRALNEQFFGPGTRLTVL.

V gene TRBV19 combines with J gene TRBJ1-5, with D perhaps TRBD1 (5 bases). The V gene's germline CDR1 is LNHDA and CDR2 SQIVND (reference sequence). V lost 8 bases, J lost 7 bases, and 12 bases lay in between. The CDR3 runs 12 residues. The CDR3 loop reads CASVRAPQPQHF. As DNA, the CDR3 is TGTGCCAGTGTCAGGGCTCCCCAGCCCCAGCATTTT. Full variable domain (rest looked up from reference TRBV19 and TRBJ1-5): DGGITQSPKYLFRKEGQNVTLSCEQNLNHDAMYWYRQDPGQGLRLIYYSQIVNDFQKGDIAEGYSVSREKKESFPLTVTSAQKNPTAFYLCASVRAPQPQHFGDGTRLSIL.

J is TRBJ2-3 and V is TRBV7-6; D is perhaps TRBD2 (6 bases). The CDR3 length is 16 residues. Germline CDR1 reads SGHVS; CDR2 reads FNYEAQ. The ends were cut back, 2 bases at V and 0 bases at J, with 12 bases in the middle. CDR3 loop: CASSLTRGTSTDTQYF. The CDR3 DNA follows: TGTGCCAGCAGCTTAACGCGCGGGACGAGCACAGATACGCAGTATTTT.

This chain connects TRBV2 to TRBJ2-4; 11 bases map to TRBD1. The CDR3 runs to 16 residues. Germline CDR1 reads SNHLY; CDR2 reads FYNNEI. V shed 4 bases and J 6 bases; nucleotides not matched to a gene: 8. The CDR3 sequence is CASSATGTGGTNIQYF. In nucleotides, the CDR3 is TGTGCCAGCAGTGCCACCGGGACAGGGGGAACAAACATTCAGTACTTC.

The rearrangement links TRBV7-9 to TRBJ2-7; perhaps TRBD1 as D (5 bases). This CDR3 is 12 amino acids long. Trimming took off 5 bases at V and 5 bases at J, with 10 bases between the two ends. Germline CDR1 is SEHNR and CDR2 is FQNEAQ (reference sequence). CDR3 sequence reads: CASSPDSNEQYF. CDR3 in DNA: TGTGCCAGCAGCCCCGACAGCAACGAGCAGTACTTC. The whole variable domain, filled in from reference TRBV7-9 and TRBJ2-7, reads DTGVSQNPRHKITKRGQNVTFRCDPISEHNRLYWYRQTLGQGPEFLTYFQNEAQLEKSRLLSDRFSAERPKGSFSTLEIQRTEQGDSAMYLCASSPDSNEQYFGPGTRLTVT.

This clone was picked up one time. The chain is built from TRBV5-1 and TRBJ2-1, with D unclear. Germline V gene sequence: CDR1 SGHRS, CDR2 YFSETQ. This CDR3 is 12 amino acids long. The germline V and J ends were trimmed by 4 bases and 5 bases, with 7 bases remaining between them. The CDR3 DNA is TGCGCCAGCAGCCGCGGTGACAATGAGCAGTTCTTC. Amino acid sequence: CASSRGDNEQFF.

The genes are TRBV14 and TRBJ2-1; 9 bases are a match to TRBD1. CDR3 length: 16 amino acids. J lost 4 bases, V lost 3 bases, and 7 bases had no gene match. In germline, CDR1 is SGHDN, CDR2 FVKESK. CDR3 bases: TGTGCCAGCAGCCACCCGGGACAGGGAGATTACAATGAGCAGTTCTTC. Translating gives CASSHPGQGDYNEQFF.

In its sample, this clone was seen once. The chain has TRBV4-1 and TRBJ1-4; a weak D match, TRBD1 (5 bases). Germline values: CDR1 MGHRA, CDR2 YSYEKL. V was clipped by 1 base and J by 0 bases, with 18 bases between them. CDR3 length equals 19 residues. The CDR3 DNA sequence: TGCGCCAGCAGCCAAGGTTCGCTGGGGCTTAAAGCAACTAATGAAAAACTGTTTTTT. Translated, it gives CASSQGSLGLKATNEKLFF.

The chain recombines TRBV5-8 with TRBJ2-1, with TRBD1 identical over 8 bases. Per the germline V gene, CDR1 is SGHTS and CDR2 is YDEGEE. The CDR3 length is 17 residues. Trimming removed 1 base from V and 5 bases from J; junction bases left unmatched: 11. The chain's CDR3 is CASSLFPVPQGDNEQFF. CDR3 DNA sequence: TGTGCCAGCAGCTTGTTCCCCGTTCCACAGGGGGACAATGAGCAGTTCTTC.

This clone was counted a single time. The CDR3 protein is CASSQGSGELFF. In DNA form, the CDR3 reads TGTGCCAGCAGCCAGGGTAGTGGGGAGCTGTTTTTT. This rearrangement joins TRBV11-3 to TRBJ2-2; possible D gene TRBD1, 5 bases. This CDR3 is built from 12 residues. Trimming removed 5 bases from V and 8 bases from J, with 9 bases in between. Germline assignment: CDR1 SGHNT and CDR2 YENEEA.

The genes are TRBV14 and TRBJ2-1; D unresolved. CDR3 size: 14 residues. V was trimmed by 6 bases and J by 5 bases, leaving 14 bases between them. The germline gives CDR1 SGHDN, CDR2 FVKESK. The CDR3 region is CASSSTVRNNEQFF. In nucleotides, the CDR3 is TGTGCCAGCAGTTCCACAGTACGGAACAATGAGCAGTTCTTC. Based on the CDR3 plus reference TRBV14 and TRBJ2-1, the full variable domain is EAGVTQFPSHSVIEKGQTVTLRCDPISGHDNLYWYRRVMGKEIKFLLHFVKESKQDESGMPNNRFLAERTGGTYSTLKVQPAELEDSGVYFCASSSTVRNNEQFFGPGTRLTVL.

V usage is TRBV5-4 and J usage is TRBJ1-1; D perhaps matches TRBD1 (5 bases). V was clipped by 4 bases and J by 5 bases, with 12 bases between them. The CDR3 extends over 13 amino acids. The germline gives CDR1 SGHNT, CDR2 YYREEE (reference sequence). CDR3: CASSGGRETEAFF. CDR3 DNA: TGTGCCAGCAGCGGGGGTAGAGAAACTGAAGCTTTCTTT.

Notes on this clone: Distinct nucleotide sequences in the sample also encode this CDR3. This chain joins TRBV20-1 and TRBJ2-3; D not resolved. The CDR3 is made up of 11 amino acids. Trimming took off 5 bases at V and 6 bases at J, with 9 bases between the two ends. Germline V gene lookup returns CDR1 DFQATT and CDR2 SNEGSKA (reference sequence). CDR3 protein: CSAPPSDTQYF. The CDR3 region has the DNA TGCAGTGCTCCTCCCTCTGATACGCAGTATTTT.

V is TRBV19 and J is TRBJ2-3; D gene uncertain. Germline CDR1 is LNHDA and CDR2 is SQIVND (reference sequence). The CDR3 sequence is 14 residues long. Trimming shortened V by 1 base and J by 1 base, and 6 bases separated the two germline ends. The CDR3 spells CASSIGKGTDTQYF. The CDR3 region has the DNA TGTGCCAGTAGTATAGGAAAAGGCACAGATACGCAGTATTTT.

This clone was counted once. The chain has TRBV27 and TRBJ2-3; 12 nucleotides line up with TRBD1. Germline V CDR1 and CDR2: MNHEY, SMNVEV (reference sequence). After removal of 6 bases from V and 6 bases from J, the junction contained 10 bases not matched to a gene. The CDR3 runs to 16 residues. In DNA, the CDR3 is TGTGCCAGCAGCCAGCCGGGACAGGGGGCGAGGGATACGCAGTATTTT. It codes for CASSQPGQGARDTQYF.

The chain carries TRBV2 and TRBJ2-4; either TRBD1 or TRBD2 may supply D (5 bases each). Germline values: CDR1 SNHLY, CDR2 FYNNEI. The CDR3 covers 16 residues. The V end lost 1 base, the J end lost 1 base, and 11 bases lay between the germline ends. The CDR3 loop is CASSEGGWGAKNIQYF. For the CDR3, the DNA is TGTGCCAGCAGTGAAGGAGGATGGGGGGCCAAAAACATTCAGTACTTC.

V and J are TRBV5-8 and TRBJ2-5; 7 bases are a match to TRBD1. The junction had 5 bases not matched to a gene; V was cut back by 0 bases and J by 3 bases. The CDR3 has 15 amino acids. Germline CDR1 is SGHTS and CDR2 is YDEGEE. CDR3 region: CASSLGPTGKETQYF. The CDR3 DNA reads TGTGCCAGCAGCTTGGGGCCGACAGGGAAAGAGACCCAGTACTTC.

The chain employs TRBV11-2 and TRBJ2-5, with D uncertain. Germline V gives CDR1 SGHAT, CDR2 FQNNGV. Trimming took 7 bases from V and 5 from J, leaving 11 bases between them. The CDR3 runs to 12 residues. DNA for the CDR3: TGTGCCAGCACCTCAACGCGGGAGACCCAGTACTTC. Translating it yields CASTSTRETQYF.

This sequence joins TRBV27 and TRBJ1-2; TRBD1 is a possible D gene (5 bases). The CDR3 loop spans 14 amino acids. Germline V CDR1 and CDR2: MNHEY, SMNVEV (reference sequence). V lost 1 base and J 7 bases, leaving 13 bases between the germline ends. This CDR3 reads CASSLLGVAGGYTF. CDR3 nucleotide sequence: TGTGCCAGCAGTTTATTGGGGGTAGCGGGTGGCTACACCTTC.

The rearrangement joins TRBV18 to TRBJ1-3, with 8 bases matching TRBD1. CDR1 is KGHSH, CDR2 LQKENI, per germline. This CDR3 region has 19 residues. The trim removed 1 base at V and 0 bases at J, leaving 11 bases unmatched. The CDR3 loop is CASSPLAPGGQFSGNTIYF. The CDR3 coding sequence is TGTGCCAGCTCACCACTTGCCCCAGGGGGCCAATTCTCTGGAAACACCATATATTTT.

This chain uses TRBV5-1 with TRBJ1-1; 10 bases line up with TRBD1. V lost 2 bases to trimming and J lost 7 bases; unmatched junction nucleotides: 11. The germline CDR1 and CDR2 sequences are SGHRS and YFSETQ. The CDR3 covers 16 residues. DNA for the CDR3: TGCGCCAGCAGCTTACCCCCCGGGACAGGGGCGGGTGAAGCTTTCTTT. This encodes CASSLPPGTGAGEAFF.

This rearrangement joins TRBV9 to TRBJ2-5; D possibly corresponds to TRBD2 (7 bases). This CDR3 spans 16 amino acids. V dropped 2 bases and J dropped 0 bases, with 14 bases sitting between them. Germline V lookup: CDR1 SGDLS, CDR2 YYNGEE. The CDR3 region is CASSVSGGQYQETQYF. In DNA, the CDR3 is TGTGCCAGCAGCGTGTCCGGGGGGCAGTACCAAGAGACCCAGTACTTC.

The rearrangement links TRBV29-1 to TRBJ1-2, with 11 bases lining up with TRBD1. Per the germline V gene, CDR1 is SQVTM and CDR2 is ANQGSEA. This CDR3 has 13 amino acids. The V and J ends lost 7 bases and 3 bases, in that order; junction bases with no gene match: 4. In DNA, the CDR3 is TGCAGCGCCGGACAGGGGGCCGACTATGGCTACACCTTC. It specifies CSAGQGADYGYTF.

The rearrangement joins TRBV19 to TRBJ2-1, with D maybe TRBD1 (6 bases). Looked up from germline, CDR1 is LNHDA and CDR2 is SQIVND (reference sequence). The CDR3 sequence is 14 residues long. The V and J ends lost 8 bases and 8 bases respectively, with 19 bases between them. CDR3 sequence: CASDPGQPWDEQFF. CDR3 bases: TGTGCCAGTGACCCCGGACAGCCTTGGGATGAGCAGTTCTTC. Full variable domain (remainder filled in from reference TRBV19 and TRBJ2-1): DGGITQSPKYLFRKEGQNVTLSCEQNLNHDAMYWYRQDPGQGLRLIYYSQIVNDFQKGDIAEGYSVSREKKESFPLTVTSAQKNPTAFYLCASDPGQPWDEQFFGPGTRLTVL.

This chain uses TRBV4-2 with TRBJ2-6, with no clear D. Between the trimmed V and J ends, which lost 4 bases and 0 bases, there was a span of 13 bases. This CDR3 contains 17 residues. CDR1 is LGHNA and CDR2 is YNFKEQ in the germline V gene. Written as DNA, the CDR3 is TGTGCCAGCAGCCTCAAGACTTCGGCCTCTGGGGCCAACGTCCTGACTTTC. The encoded protein is CASSLKTSASGANVLTF.

The CDR3 loop reads CASSSGTEAFF. Written as DNA, the CDR3 is TGTGCCAGCAGCAGCGGGACAGAAGCTTTCTTT. The genes are TRBV6-1 and TRBJ1-1; a possible D gene is TRBD1 (6 bases). This CDR3 contains 11 residues. The V gene's germline CDR1 is MNHNS and CDR2 SASEGT. V was shortened by 6 bases and J by 8 bases, with 10 bases between the two germline ends.